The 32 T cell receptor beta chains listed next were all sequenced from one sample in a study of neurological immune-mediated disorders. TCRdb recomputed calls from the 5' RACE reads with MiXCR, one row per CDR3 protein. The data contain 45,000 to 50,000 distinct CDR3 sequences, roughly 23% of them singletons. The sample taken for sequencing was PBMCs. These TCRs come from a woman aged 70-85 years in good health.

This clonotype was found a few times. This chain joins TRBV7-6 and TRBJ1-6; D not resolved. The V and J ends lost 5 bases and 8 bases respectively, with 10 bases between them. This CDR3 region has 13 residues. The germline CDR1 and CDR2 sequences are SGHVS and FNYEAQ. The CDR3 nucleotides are TGTGCCAGCAGCCCCCTTCGTGATTCACCCCTCCACTTT. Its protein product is CASSPLRDSPLHF.

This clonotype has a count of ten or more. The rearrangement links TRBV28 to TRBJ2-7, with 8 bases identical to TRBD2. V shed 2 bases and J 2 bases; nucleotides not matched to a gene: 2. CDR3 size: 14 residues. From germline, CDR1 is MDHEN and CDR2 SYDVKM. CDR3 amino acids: CASSLVAGTYEQYF. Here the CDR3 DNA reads TGTGCCAGCAGTTTAGTAGCGGGAACCTACGAGCAGTACTTC.

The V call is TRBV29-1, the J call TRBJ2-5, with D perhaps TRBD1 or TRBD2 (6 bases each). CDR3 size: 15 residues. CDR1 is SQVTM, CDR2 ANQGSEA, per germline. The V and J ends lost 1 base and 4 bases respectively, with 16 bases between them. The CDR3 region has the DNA TGCAGCGTTGAAGGGAGGGGGGCAGCAGTAGAGACCCAGTACTTC. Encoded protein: CSVEGRGAAVETQYF.

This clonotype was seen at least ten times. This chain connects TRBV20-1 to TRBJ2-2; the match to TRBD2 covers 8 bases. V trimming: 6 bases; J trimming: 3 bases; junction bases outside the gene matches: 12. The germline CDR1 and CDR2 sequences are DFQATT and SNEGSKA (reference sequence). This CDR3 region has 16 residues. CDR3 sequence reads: CSADAQREHDTGELFF. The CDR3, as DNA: TGCAGTGCCGACGCCCAGCGGGAGCACGACACCGGGGAGCTGTTTTTT.

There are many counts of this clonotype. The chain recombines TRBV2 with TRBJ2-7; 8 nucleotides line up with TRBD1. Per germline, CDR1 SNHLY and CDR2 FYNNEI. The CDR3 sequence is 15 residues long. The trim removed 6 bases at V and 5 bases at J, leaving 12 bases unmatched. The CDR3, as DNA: TGTGCCAGCAGGGGGGACCCAGGGGGCGAAAACGAGCAGTACTTC. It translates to CASRGDPGGENEQYF.

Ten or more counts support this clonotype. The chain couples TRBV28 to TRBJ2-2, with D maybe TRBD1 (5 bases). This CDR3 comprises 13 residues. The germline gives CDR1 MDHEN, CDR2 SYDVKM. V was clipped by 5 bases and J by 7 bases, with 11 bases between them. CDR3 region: CASSPSQGGELFF. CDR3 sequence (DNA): TGTGCCAGCAGTCCCTCCCAGGGCGGGGAGCTGTTTTTT.

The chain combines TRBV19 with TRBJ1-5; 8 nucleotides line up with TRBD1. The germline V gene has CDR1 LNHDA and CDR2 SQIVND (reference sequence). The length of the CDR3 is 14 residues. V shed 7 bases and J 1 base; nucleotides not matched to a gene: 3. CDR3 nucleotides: TGTGCCAGTATTGACAGGGGAAGCAATCAGCCCCAGCATTTT. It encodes CASIDRGSNQPQHF. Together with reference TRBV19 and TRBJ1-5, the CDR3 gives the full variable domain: DGGITQSPKYLFRKEGQNVTLSCEQNLNHDAMYWYRQDPGQGLRLIYYSQIVNDFQKGDIAEGYSVSREKKESFPLTVTSAQKNPTAFYLCASIDRGSNQPQHFGDGTRLSIL.

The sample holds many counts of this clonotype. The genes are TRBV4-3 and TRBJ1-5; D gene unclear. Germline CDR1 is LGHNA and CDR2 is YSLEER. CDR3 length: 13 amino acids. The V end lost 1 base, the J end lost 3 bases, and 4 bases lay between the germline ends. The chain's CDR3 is CASSQVTNQPQHF. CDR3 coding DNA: TGCGCCAGCAGCCAAGTGACCAATCAGCCCCAGCATTTT.

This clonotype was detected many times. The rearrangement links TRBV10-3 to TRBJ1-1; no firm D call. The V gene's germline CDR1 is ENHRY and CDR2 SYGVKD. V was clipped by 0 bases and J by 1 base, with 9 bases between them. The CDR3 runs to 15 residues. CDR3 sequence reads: CAISESNGKNTEAFF. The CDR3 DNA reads TGTGCCATCAGTGAGTCGAACGGTAAGAACACTGAAGCTTTCTTT.

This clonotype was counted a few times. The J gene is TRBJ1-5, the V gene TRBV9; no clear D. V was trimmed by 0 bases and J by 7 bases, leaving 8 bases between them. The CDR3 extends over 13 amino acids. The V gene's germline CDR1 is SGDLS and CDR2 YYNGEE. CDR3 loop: CASSVDPQQPQHF. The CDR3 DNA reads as TGTGCCAGCAGCGTAGATCCACAACAGCCCCAGCATTTT.

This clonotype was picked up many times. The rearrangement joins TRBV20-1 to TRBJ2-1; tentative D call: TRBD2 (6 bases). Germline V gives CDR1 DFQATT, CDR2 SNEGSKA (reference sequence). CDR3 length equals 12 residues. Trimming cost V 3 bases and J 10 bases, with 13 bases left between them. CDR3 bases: TGCAGTGCTAGTGGGGGACTGTTGGAGCAGTTCTTC. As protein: CSASGGLLEQFF.

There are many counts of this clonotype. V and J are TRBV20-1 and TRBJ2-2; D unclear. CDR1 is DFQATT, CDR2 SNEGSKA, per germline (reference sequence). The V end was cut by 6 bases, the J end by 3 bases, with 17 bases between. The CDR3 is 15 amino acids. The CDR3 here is CSARAGFRDTGELFF. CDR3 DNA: TGCAGTGCCCGGGCAGGCTTTAGGGACACCGGGGAGCTGTTTTTT.

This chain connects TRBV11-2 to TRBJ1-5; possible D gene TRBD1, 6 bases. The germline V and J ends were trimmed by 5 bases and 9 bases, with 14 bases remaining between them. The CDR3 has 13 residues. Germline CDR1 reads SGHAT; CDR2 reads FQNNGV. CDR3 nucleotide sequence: TGTGCCAGCAGCGTACCAGGGGTGGGGCCCCAGCATTTT. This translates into CASSVPGVGPQHF.

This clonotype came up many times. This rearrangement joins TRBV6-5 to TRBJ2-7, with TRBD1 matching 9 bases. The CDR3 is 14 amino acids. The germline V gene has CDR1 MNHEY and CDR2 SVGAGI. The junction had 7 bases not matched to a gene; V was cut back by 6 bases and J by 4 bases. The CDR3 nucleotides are TGTGCCAGCAGGTACAGGGGGCGCGGGTACGAGCAGTACTTC. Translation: CASRYRGRGYEQYF.

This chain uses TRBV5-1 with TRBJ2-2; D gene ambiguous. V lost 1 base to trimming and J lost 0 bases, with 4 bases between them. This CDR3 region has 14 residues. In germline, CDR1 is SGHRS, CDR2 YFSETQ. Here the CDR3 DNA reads TGCGCCAGCAGCTTGTCAGCGAACACCGGGGAGCTGTTTTTT. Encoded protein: CASSLSANTGELFF.

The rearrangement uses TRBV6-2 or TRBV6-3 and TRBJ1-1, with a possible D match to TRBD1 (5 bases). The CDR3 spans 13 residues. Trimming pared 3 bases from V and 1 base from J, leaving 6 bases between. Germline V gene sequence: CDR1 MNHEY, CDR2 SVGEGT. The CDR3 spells CASSYDRNTEAFF. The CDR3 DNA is TGTGCCAGCAGTTATGACAGGAACACTGAAGCTTTCTTT.

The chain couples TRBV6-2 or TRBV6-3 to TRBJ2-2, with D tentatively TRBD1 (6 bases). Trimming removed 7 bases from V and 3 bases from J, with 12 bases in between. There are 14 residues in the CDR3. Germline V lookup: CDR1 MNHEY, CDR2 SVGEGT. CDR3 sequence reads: CASKQNRDTGELFF. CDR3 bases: TGTGCCAGCAAACAGAACAGGGACACCGGGGAGCTGTTTTTT.

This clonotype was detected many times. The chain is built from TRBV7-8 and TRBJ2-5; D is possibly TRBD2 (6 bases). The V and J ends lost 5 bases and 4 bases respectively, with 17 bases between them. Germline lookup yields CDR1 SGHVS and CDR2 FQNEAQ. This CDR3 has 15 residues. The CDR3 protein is CASSPWDSSPETQYF. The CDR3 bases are TGTGCCAGCAGCCCCTGGGACTCCAGCCCAGAGACCCAGTACTTC.

The CDR3 region has the DNA TGTGCCAGCAGCGTCGCAGACAGGGGGAACTATGGCTACACCTTC. Translation: CASSVADRGNYGYTF. The chain recombines TRBV9 with TRBJ1-2; TRBD1 matches 9 bases. V was clipped by 2 bases and J by 2 bases; unmatched bases: 4. CDR1 and CDR2 (germline): SGDLS, YYNGEE. This CDR3 is built from 15 residues.

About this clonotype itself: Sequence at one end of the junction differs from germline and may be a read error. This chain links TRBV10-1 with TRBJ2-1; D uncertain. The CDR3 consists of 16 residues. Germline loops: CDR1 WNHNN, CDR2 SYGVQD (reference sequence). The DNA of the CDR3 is TGCGCCAACAGTGGACCGGCCGCGAGCTCCTACAATGAGCAGTTCTTC. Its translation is CANSGPAASSYNEQFF.

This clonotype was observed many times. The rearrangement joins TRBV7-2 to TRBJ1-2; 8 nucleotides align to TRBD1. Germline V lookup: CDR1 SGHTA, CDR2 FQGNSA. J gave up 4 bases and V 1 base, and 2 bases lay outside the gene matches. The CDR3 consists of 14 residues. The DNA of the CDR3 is TGTGCCAGCAGCTTAGGACAGGGGCTCTATGGCTACACCTTC. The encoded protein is CASSLGQGLYGYTF.

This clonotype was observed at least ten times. The CDR3: CAIGGRDGSSSGYTF. In DNA form, the CDR3 reads TGTGCCATCGGGGGCCGGGACGGATCCTCCTCAGGCTACACCTTC. V and J are TRBV10-3 and TRBJ1-2, with a possible D match to TRBD1 (6 bases). The germline V gene has CDR1 ENHRY and CDR2 SYGVKD. Trimming took 8 bases from V and 8 from J, leaving 24 bases between them. The CDR3 sequence is 15 residues long.

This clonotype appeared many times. The CDR3 DNA sequence: TGTGCCAGCAGCGACAGGGGGAATATTGGCTATGGCTACACCTTC. Its protein product is CASSDRGNIGYGYTF. The chain employs TRBV12-3 or TRBV12-4 and TRBJ1-2, with 9 bases identical to TRBD1. This CDR3 has 15 residues. The junction had 9 bases not matched to a gene; V was cut back by 6 bases and J by 4 bases.

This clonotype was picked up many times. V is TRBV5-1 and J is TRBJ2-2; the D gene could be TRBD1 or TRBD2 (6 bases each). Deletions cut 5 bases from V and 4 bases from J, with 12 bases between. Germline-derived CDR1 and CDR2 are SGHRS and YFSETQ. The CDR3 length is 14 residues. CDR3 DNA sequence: TGCGCCAGCAGTCCACAGGGAGGCACCGGGGAGCTGTTTTTT. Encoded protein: CASSPQGGTGELFF.

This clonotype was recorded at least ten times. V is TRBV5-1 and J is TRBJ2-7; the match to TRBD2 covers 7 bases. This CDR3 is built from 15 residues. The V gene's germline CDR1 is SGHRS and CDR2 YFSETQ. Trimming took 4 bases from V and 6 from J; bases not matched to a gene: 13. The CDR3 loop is CASSQGATSLIEQYF. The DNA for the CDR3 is TGCGCCAGCAGCCAGGGTGCGACTAGCCTCATCGAGCAGTACTTC.

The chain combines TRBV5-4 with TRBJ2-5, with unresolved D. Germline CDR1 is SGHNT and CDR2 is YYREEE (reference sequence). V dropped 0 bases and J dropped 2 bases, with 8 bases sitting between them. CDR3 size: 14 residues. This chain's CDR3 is CASSLAQTQETQYF. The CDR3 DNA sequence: TGTGCCAGCAGCTTGGCACAGACACAAGAGACCCAGTACTTC.

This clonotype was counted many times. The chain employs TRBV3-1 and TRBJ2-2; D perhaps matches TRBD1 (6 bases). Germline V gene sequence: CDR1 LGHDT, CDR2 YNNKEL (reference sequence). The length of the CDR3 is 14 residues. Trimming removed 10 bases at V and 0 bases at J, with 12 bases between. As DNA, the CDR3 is TGTGCCACCAGGGGTGGGGCGAACACCGGGGAGCTGTTTTTT. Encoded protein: CATRGGANTGELFF.

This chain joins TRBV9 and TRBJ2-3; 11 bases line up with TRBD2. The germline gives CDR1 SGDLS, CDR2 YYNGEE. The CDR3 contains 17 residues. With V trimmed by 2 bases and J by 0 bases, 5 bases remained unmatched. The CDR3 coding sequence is TGTGCCAGCAGCGTGGTAGCGGGGGGGCCCAGCACAGATACGCAGTATTTT. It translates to CASSVVAGGPSTDTQYF.

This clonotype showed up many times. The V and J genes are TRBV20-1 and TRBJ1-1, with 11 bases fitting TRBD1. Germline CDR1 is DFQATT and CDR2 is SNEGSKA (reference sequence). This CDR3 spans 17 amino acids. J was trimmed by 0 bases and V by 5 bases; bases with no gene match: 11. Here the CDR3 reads CSARRDRGYGMNTEAFF. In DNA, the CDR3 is TGCAGTGCTCGTCGGGACAGGGGGTATGGGATGAACACTGAAGCTTTCTTT.

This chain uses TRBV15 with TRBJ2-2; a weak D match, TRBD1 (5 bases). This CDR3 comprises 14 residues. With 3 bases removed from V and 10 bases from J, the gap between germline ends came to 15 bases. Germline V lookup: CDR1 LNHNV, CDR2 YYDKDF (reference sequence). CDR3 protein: CATSSTGAKAELFF. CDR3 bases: TGTGCCACCAGCAGTACAGGAGCCAAGGCGGAGCTGTTTTTT.

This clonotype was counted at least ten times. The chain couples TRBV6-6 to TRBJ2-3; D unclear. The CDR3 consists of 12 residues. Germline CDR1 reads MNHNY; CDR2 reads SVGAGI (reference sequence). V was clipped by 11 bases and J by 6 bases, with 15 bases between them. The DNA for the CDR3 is TGTGCCGCCAGAGGCGCGGCGGATACGCAGTATTTT. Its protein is CAARGAADTQYF.

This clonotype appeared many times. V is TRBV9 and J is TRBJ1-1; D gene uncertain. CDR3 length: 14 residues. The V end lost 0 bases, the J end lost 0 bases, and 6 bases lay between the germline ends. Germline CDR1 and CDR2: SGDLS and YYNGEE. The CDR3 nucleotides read TGTGCCAGCAGCGTAGGATCAATGAACACTGAAGCTTTCTTT. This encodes CASSVGSMNTEAFF.